What follows describes a single TCR beta chain. This CDR3 comprises 11 residues. Trimming took off 3 bases at V and 4 bases at J, with 3 bases between the two ends. TCR beta sequencing covered blood CD8+ and CD4+ T cells. Controls matched for age and sex were healthy donors. While CD8+ and CD4+ T cells were isolated negatively, TEMRA cells were enriched by FACS. This specimen belongs to a study of CD8 T cells in Susac syndrome. Random hexamers primed reverse transcription of about 0.45 to 1 ug RNA. TCR beta CDR3 was amplified by immunoSEQ multiplex PCR. This amplification extended across 54 Vbeta and 13 Jbeta segments. TCRdb re-derived calls from the immunoSEQ multiplex PCR reads in MiXCR, one entry per CDR3 protein. Found here are about 150,000 distinct CDR3 sequences, roughly 94% of them singletons; the top ten hold over 0.07%.

Sample: CD4+ T cells from PBMCs. This chain joins TRBV12-3 or TRBV12-4 and TRBJ1-2; D is ambiguous. The sequence was obtained from a human donor in good health. CDR3 protein: CASSFSYGYTF. The CDR3 DNA is TGTGCCAGCAGTTTCAGCTATGGCTACACCTTC.